The 22 T cell receptor beta chains given below trace back to one sample, sequenced in a study of beta chain features in type 1 diabetes. Reverse transcription of all isolated RNA meant that expressed TCRB transcripts were sequenced. The assay was immunoSEQ multiplex PCR, and TCRdb's table has in-frame clones only and misses some. Seen here are hundreds of thousands of clones, about 30% observed once, and the top ten hold roughly 0.06%. The sequencing input was naive CD4+ T cells from blood. The receptors derive from a man younger than 35 in good health.

The chain uses TRBV30 and TRBJ2-2; 8 bases line up with TRBD1. The CDR3 runs 15 residues. In germline, CDR1 is GTSNPN, CDR2 SVGIG (reference sequence). Trimming cost V 3 bases and J 3 bases; bases outside gene matches: 6. The CDR3 is CAWSVGRGHTGELFF. In nucleotides, the CDR3 is TGTGCCTGGAGCGTCGGCAGGGGGCACACCGGGGAGCTGTTTTTT.

This chain uses TRBV29-1 with TRBJ2-7; 8 bases map to TRBD1. CDR3 length: 14 amino acids. The V and J ends lost 1 base and 1 base, in that order; junction bases with no gene match: 3. Per the germline V gene, CDR1 is SQVTM and CDR2 is ANQGSEA. As DNA, the CDR3 is TGCAGCGTTGAAGGTTACAGGGGGTCCTACGAGCAGTACTTC. Its protein product is CSVEGYRGSYEQYF.

The chain couples TRBV4-3 to TRBJ1-1, with D possibly TRBD1 on 5 matching bases. The CDR3 has 15 residues. The V gene's germline CDR1 is LGHNA and CDR2 YSLEER. V was cut by 3 bases and J by 4 bases, with 15 bases left in between. The CDR3 loop reads CASSQIRTGGTEAFF. CDR3 coding DNA: TGCGCCAGCAGCCAGATCAGAACTGGGGGCACTGAAGCTTTCTTT.

This clone was detected a few times. The chain recombines TRBV30 with TRBJ2-1; D call uncertain. V gave up 0 bases and J gave up 1 base, with 7 bases separating them. The CDR3 extends over 14 amino acids. Germline V lookup: CDR1 GTSNPN, CDR2 SVGIG (reference sequence). CDR3: CAWSVRASYNEQFF. The DNA for the CDR3 is TGTGCCTGGAGTGTAAGGGCTTCCTACAATGAGCAGTTCTTC.

This clone was counted only a few times. The rearrangement joins TRBV29-1 to TRBJ1-1, with D perhaps TRBD1 (6 bases). V was pared by 0 bases and J by 1 base, with 12 bases between. CDR1 is SQVTM, CDR2 ANQGSEA, per germline. The CDR3 totals 15 residues. The CDR3 reads CSVEEVWTANTEAFF. The DNA for the CDR3 is TGCAGCGTTGAAGAGGTCTGGACAGCGAACACTGAAGCTTTCTTT.

The rearrangement links TRBV9 to TRBJ2-1; 7 nucleotides match TRBD2. The CDR3 spans 16 residues. Germline V gene sequence: CDR1 SGDLS, CDR2 YYNGEE. V gave up 0 bases and J gave up 3 bases; unmatched junction bases: 6. CDR3 coding DNA: TGTGCCAGCAGCGTAGGGGCTAGCGGCTACTACAATGAGCAGTTCTTC. Its translation is CASSVGASGYYNEQFF.

The chain uses TRBV25-1 and TRBJ1-2, with 8 bases matching TRBD1. Germline-derived CDR1 and CDR2 are MGHDK and SYGVNS. Trimming took 2 bases from V and 5 from J; bases not matched to a gene: 7. The CDR3 sequence is 15 residues long. The CDR3 protein is CASSEIGQGGYGYTF. DNA for the CDR3: TGTGCCAGCAGTGAAATAGGACAGGGAGGTTATGGCTACACCTTC.

The gene calls are TRBV7-2 and TRBJ2-3; TRBD1 matches at 9 bases. V gave up 10 bases and J gave up 4 bases; unmatched junction bases: 12. This CDR3 spans 15 amino acids. Germline CDR1 and CDR2: SGHTA and FQGNSA. The CDR3 region is CATRRGQGMADTQYF. The CDR3 bases are TGTGCCACTAGGAGAGGACAGGGGATGGCAGATACGCAGTATTTT.

The chain uses TRBV7-2 and TRBJ2-5, with TRBD2 matching 9 bases. CDR3 size: 15 residues. Germline V CDR1 and CDR2: SGHTA, FQGNSA. The ends lost 3 bases at V and 4 bases at J; junction bases unmatched: 6. CDR3: CASSLGAGGGETQYF. DNA for the CDR3: TGTGCCAGCAGCTTGGGCGCGGGAGGGGGAGAGACCCAGTACTTC.

This clone was detected only a few times. V is TRBV4-1 and J is TRBJ2-4; 10 bases are a match to TRBD2. V gave up 0 bases and J gave up 1 base; unmatched junction bases: 3. CDR1 is MGHRA and CDR2 is YSYEKL in the germline V gene. The CDR3 is made up of 17 amino acids. Here the CDR3 reads CASSQDGSGRAKNIQYF. CDR3 bases: TGCGCCAGCAGCCAAGATGGTAGCGGGAGGGCCAAAAACATTCAGTACTTC.

As regards this clone: Germline is not matched at one junction end, which may reflect a read error. This sequence joins TRBV2 and TRBJ2-1; a weak D match, TRBD1 (5 bases). CDR1 and CDR2 (germline): SNHLY, FYNNEI. The CDR3 covers 15 residues. This chain's CDR3 is CACSPETAAYNEQFF. The CDR3 region has the DNA TGTGCCTGCAGTCCAGAGACAGCCGCTTACAATGAGCAGTTCTTC. The whole variable domain, remainder taken from reference TRBV2 and TRBJ2-1, is EPEVTQTPSHQVTQMGQEVILRCVPISNHLYFYWYRQILGQKVEFLVSFYNNEISEKSEIFDDQFSVERPDGSNFTLKIRSTKLEDSAMYFCACSPETAAYNEQFFGPGTRLTVL.

This clone was seen only a few times. In the same sample, other DNA sequences code for this CDR3. The rearrangement joins TRBV10-3 to TRBJ2-3; 11 nucleotides agree with TRBD2. CDR1 and CDR2 (germline): ENHRY, SYGVKD. This CDR3 is 15 amino acids long. V lost 6 bases and J lost 0; bases outside the gene matches: 2. This CDR3 is CAIRGTSGSTDTQYF. The CDR3 bases are TGTGCCATCAGGGGGACTAGCGGAAGCACAGATACGCAGTATTTT.

The chain couples TRBV30 to TRBJ2-5; 8 bases match TRBD1. Trimming took 3 bases from V and 5 from J; bases not matched to a gene: 2. The CDR3 consists of 12 residues. Germline CDR1 and CDR2: GTSNPN and SVGIG (reference sequence). The CDR3 sequence: CAWRRQGETQYF. The CDR3 DNA reads TGTGCCTGGAGAAGACAGGGGGAGACCCAGTACTTC.

The chain carries TRBV6-4 and TRBJ2-7; TRBD2 matches 9 bases. Germline assignment: CDR1 MRHNA and CDR2 SNTAGT. The CDR3 totals 15 residues. V lost 6 bases to trimming and J lost 1 base; unmatched junction nucleotides: 7. CDR3 sequence reads: CASRGDSGRSYEQYF. The DNA for the CDR3 is TGTGCCAGCAGAGGGGACAGCGGGAGGTCCTACGAGCAGTACTTC.

The V gene is TRBV9, the J gene TRBJ2-3; TRBD1 might be the D (5 bases). CDR1 and CDR2 from the germline V gene are SGDLS and YYNGEE. This CDR3 region has 14 residues. V was shortened by 3 bases and J by 2 bases, with 10 bases between the two germline ends. The CDR3 loop reads CASSGRVYTDTQYF. In DNA form, the CDR3 reads TGTGCCAGCAGCGGCAGGGTTTACACAGATACGCAGTATTTT.

The CDR3 is CASSLKRLAGVGSTDTQYF. The CDR3 DNA is TGTGCCAGCAGCCTCAAGAGACTAGCGGGAGTCGGGAGCACAGATACGCAGTATTTT. V usage is TRBV7-9 and J usage is TRBJ2-3; 12 bases line up with TRBD2. This CDR3 spans 19 amino acids. Germline-derived CDR1 and CDR2 are SEHNR and FQNEAQ (reference sequence). V was clipped by 5 bases and J by 0 bases; unmatched bases: 12.

The CDR3 sequence is CSVRDRANEKLFF. In DNA, the CDR3 is TGCAGCGTCCGGGACAGAGCAAATGAAAAACTGTTTTTT. The rearrangement links TRBV29-1 to TRBJ1-4; 7 bases agree with TRBD1. This CDR3 contains 13 residues. Germline lookup yields CDR1 SQVTM and CDR2 ANQGSEA. Unmatched junction bases numbered 6, after V lost 6 bases and J lost 5 bases.

This clone was seen more than once but under ten times. The chain joins TRBV5-1 to TRBJ2-3, with 7 bases aligning to TRBD1. Germline V lookup: CDR1 SGHRS, CDR2 YFSETQ. V lost 0 bases and J lost 2; bases outside the gene matches: 9. The CDR3 totals 17 residues. CDR3 in amino acids: CASSLAPRTGDTDTQYF. CDR3 DNA: TGCGCCAGCAGCTTGGCTCCAAGGACAGGAGACACAGATACGCAGTATTTT.

The chain joins TRBV2 to TRBJ1-2; D not certain. Trimming left V 8 bases short and J 7 bases short, with 11 bases between. The germline V gene has CDR1 SNHLY and CDR2 FYNNEI. The CDR3 contains 11 residues. CDR3 sequence: CASSWWSGYTF. The CDR3, as DNA: TGTGCCAGCTCCTGGTGGTCTGGCTACACCTTC.

The chain is built from TRBV18 and TRBJ2-5; 7 nucleotides agree with TRBD1. This CDR3 has 14 amino acids. CDR1 KGHSH and CDR2 LQKENI come from the germline V gene. The ends lost 3 bases at V and 2 bases at J; junction bases unmatched: 3. The CDR3 DNA is TGTGCCAGCTCACCGGGGACAGCTCAAGAGACCCAGTACTTC. Translated, it gives CASSPGTAQETQYF.

This clone was observed a handful of times. The V gene is TRBV28, the J gene TRBJ1-1; tentatively, D is TRBD1 (5 bases). Between the trimmed V and J ends, which lost 5 bases and 1 base, there was a span of 14 bases. The CDR3 runs to 15 residues. CDR1 MDHEN and CDR2 SYDVKM come from the germline V gene. Here the CDR3 DNA reads TGTGCCAGCAGTCCCTGGGACGGGTGGAACACTGAAGCTTTCTTT. Translation gives CASSPWDGWNTEAFF. The full variable domain, in which reference TRBV28 and TRBJ1-1 provide the parts outside the CDR3, is DVKVTQSSRYLVKRTGEKVFLECVQDMDHENMFWYRQDPGLGLRLIYFSYDVKMKEKGDIPEGYSVSREKKERFSLILESASTNQTSMYLCASSPWDGWNTEAFFGQGTRLTVV.

The chain uses TRBV7-2 and TRBJ2-1; 10 bases are shared with TRBD1. CDR1 and CDR2 from the germline V gene are SGHTA and FQGNSA. The CDR3 covers 17 residues. The trim removed 5 bases at V and 0 bases at J, leaving 7 bases unmatched. CDR3 DNA: TGTGCCAGCAGCCCAAGAAGGGACAGGGGCTCCTACAATGAGCAGTTCTTC. This translates into CASSPRRDRGSYNEQFF.